What follows are 21 T cell receptor beta chains derived from one specimen sequenced in a study of blood T cell repertoires in COVID-19. Here immunoSEQ multiplex PCR was the method, and the copy in TCRdb shows in-frame clones only, minus some. This table holds around 33,000 clones, 60% to 80% found once. The specimen was peripheral blood. The source is a human donor in a cohort sampled during active COVID-19.

The gene calls are TRBV5-4 and TRBJ1-1, with D possibly TRBD1 on 5 matching bases. This CDR3 comprises 18 residues. Germline V gene data show CDR1 as SGHNT and CDR2 as YYREEE (reference sequence). Trimming shortened V by 4 bases and J by 7 bases, and 29 bases separated the two germline ends. The CDR3 DNA follows: TGTGCCAGCAGCGACACCGGGGGGAGCCCCGACTTCAGAGGTGAAGCTTTCTTT. Translating gives CASSDTGGSPDFRGEAFF.

The CDR3 loop is CSALGQGTGEQYF. For the CDR3, the DNA is TGCAGCGCTTTGGGACAGGGGACTGGCGAGCAGTACTTC. The V call is TRBV29-1, the J call TRBJ2-7, with 10 bases that match TRBD1. Germline CDR1 reads SQVTM; CDR2 reads ANQGSEA. CDR3 size: 13 residues. V lost 7 bases to trimming and J lost 6 bases; unmatched junction nucleotides: 9.

The gene calls are TRBV10-1 and TRBJ2-7; TRBD1 matches 8 bases. Germline CDR1 WNHNN, CDR2 SYGVQD (reference sequence). The CDR3 spans 13 residues. Trimming at V came to 5 bases and at J to 6 bases, leaving 6 bases not matched to a gene. The CDR3 reads CASSHMTGAEQYF. The CDR3 DNA is TGCGCCAGCAGTCACATGACAGGGGCCGAGCAGTACTTC.

This chain uses TRBV28 with TRBJ2-3; 10 bases align to TRBD2. V was pared by 4 bases and J by 0 bases, with 1 base of the junction left unmatched. CDR3 length: 15 residues. CDR1 and CDR2 from the germline V gene are MDHEN and SYDVKM. CDR3 in amino acids: CASSSSGGSTDTQYF. DNA of the CDR3: TGTGCCAGCAGTTCTAGCGGGGGAAGCACAGATACGCAGTATTTT.

In nucleotides, the CDR3 is TGTGCCAGCAGTGAACTCGAGACAAGGCAGTTCTTC. Translating it yields CASSELETRQFF. The chain couples TRBV6-1 to TRBJ2-1; the D is unclear. V was shortened by 2 bases and J by 12 bases, with 11 bases between the two germline ends. From germline, CDR1 is MNHNS and CDR2 SASEGT. This CDR3 region has 12 residues.

This chain joins TRBV6-4 and TRBJ2-2; 11 positions agree with TRBD2. CDR3 length equals 15 residues. Trimming took 3 bases from V and 5 from J; bases not matched to a gene: 2. Per germline, CDR1 MRHNA and CDR2 SNTAGT. This CDR3 reads CASSELAGVTGELFF. The CDR3 DNA reads as TGTGCCAGCAGTGAACTAGCGGGAGTTACCGGGGAGCTGTTTTTT.

The rearrangement links TRBV25-1 to TRBJ2-3; 9 bases align to TRBD1. The CDR3 runs to 14 residues. With 6 bases clipped from V and 4 bases from J, the junction kept 5 bases outside the gene matches. Germline lookup yields CDR1 MGHDK and CDR2 SYGVNS. Written as DNA, the CDR3 is TGTGCCAGCAGGGGGGACAGGGCGGCAGATACGCAGTATTTT. Its translation is CASRGDRAADTQYF.

The rearrangement links TRBV5-5 to TRBJ1-1; a weak D match, TRBD1 (5 bases). The CDR3 is 14 amino acids. Germline CDR1 SGHKS, CDR2 YYEKEE (reference sequence). V was cut by 1 base and J by 5 bases, with 12 bases left in between. CDR3 nucleotides: TGTGCCAGCAGCTTGCCAGGGATGGGGACTGAAGCTTTCTTT. As protein: CASSLPGMGTEAFF.

The count of this clone is one. The chain recombines TRBV12-3 or TRBV12-4 with TRBJ2-5, with a weak D call TRBD2 (6 bases). The CDR3 runs to 12 residues. The V end was cut by 8 bases, the J end by 5 bases, with 12 bases between. CDR3 DNA sequence: TGTGCCAGCGGTACGAGCGGGGAGACCCAGTACTTC. Its protein is CASGTSGETQYF.

This clone came up a few times. The chain combines TRBV5-6 with TRBJ1-1; TRBD1 is a possible D gene (6 bases). The V and J ends lost 5 bases and 1 base respectively, with 15 bases between them. This CDR3 region has 15 residues. Germline V lookup: CDR1 SGHDT, CDR2 YYEEEE. The DNA of the CDR3 is TGTGCCAGCAGACCTCAGGGGCGTAAGAACACTGAAGCTTTCTTT. Its protein product is CASRPQGRKNTEAFF.

CDR3 loop: CASSLSGANTGELFF. The CDR3 bases are TGTGCCAGCAGCTTAAGCGGGGCGAACACCGGGGAGCTGTTTTTT. V gene TRBV7-2 combines with J gene TRBJ2-2; TRBD2 matches 7 bases. Germline CDR1 SGHTA, CDR2 FQGNSA. The V segment lost 2 bases and the J segment 0 bases; nucleotides outside the gene matches: 0. CDR3 length equals 15 residues.

This clone was seen a handful of times. The genes are TRBV5-1 and TRBJ1-1, with D perhaps TRBD1 (6 bases). V lost 0 bases and J 7 bases, leaving 16 bases between the germline ends. CDR1 SGHRS and CDR2 YFSETQ come from the germline V gene. The CDR3 loop spans 15 amino acids. The CDR3 DNA reads as TGCGCCAGCAGCTTGGGGGGACATCCCACTGATGAAGCTTTCTTT. Protein product: CASSLGGHPTDEAFF.

V is TRBV2 and J is TRBJ2-7; 10 bases agree with TRBD1. The J segment lost 0 bases and the V segment lost 7 bases, leaving 3 bases of the junction unmatched. This CDR3 region has 14 residues. The germline gives CDR1 SNHLY, CDR2 FYNNEI. The CDR3: CASMGQGNSYEQYF. CDR3 in DNA: TGTGCCAGCATGGGACAGGGGAACTCCTACGAGCAGTACTTC.

For the CDR3, the DNA is TGTGCCAGCAGTGGACAGGGAAACACCATATATTTT. Translating gives CASSGQGNTIYF. The chain links TRBV2 to TRBJ1-3; weak D call: TRBD1 (5 bases). CDR3 length: 12 residues. V lost 4 bases and J lost 4, with 5 bases in between. The germline CDR1 and CDR2 sequences are SNHLY and FYNNEI.

The J gene is TRBJ2-6, the V gene TRBV7-2; 9 nucleotides agree with TRBD1. The germline V gene has CDR1 SGHTA and CDR2 FQGNSA. This CDR3 comprises 17 residues. V was pared by 3 bases and J by 3 bases, with 6 bases of the junction left unmatched. CDR3 nucleotide sequence: TGTGCCAGCAGCTTCACCGGGACAGGGATTGGGGCCAACGTCCTGACTTTC. Translated: CASSFTGTGIGANVLTF.

CDR3 sequence: CASSFRGPSRETQYF. The CDR3 nucleotides read TGTGCCAGCAGTTTCAGGGGGCCATCTCGGGAGACCCAGTACTTC. The V gene is TRBV27, the J gene TRBJ2-5; 8 nucleotides align to TRBD1. The junction had 8 bases not matched to a gene; V was cut back by 3 bases and J by 5 bases. The germline V gene has CDR1 MNHEY and CDR2 SMNVEV (reference sequence). This CDR3 is built from 15 residues.

The rearrangement uses TRBV6-5 and TRBJ2-5; possible D gene TRBD1, 6 bases. The V end was cut by 8 bases, the J end by 3 bases, with 13 bases between. CDR1 and CDR2 from the germline V gene are MNHEY and SVGAGI. This CDR3 region has 13 residues. The CDR3 nucleotides read TGTGCCAGCGGCCCGGACAGCGAAGAGACCCAGTACTTC. This sequence encodes CASGPDSEETQYF.

J is TRBJ1-1 and V is TRBV5-1; D call uncertain. CDR3 size: 16 residues. Germline-derived CDR1 and CDR2 are SGHRS and YFSETQ. With 1 base removed from V and 2 bases from J, the gap between germline ends came to 15 bases. CDR3 sequence: CASSLWAGVSNTEAFF. The CDR3 coding sequence is TGCGCCAGCAGCTTGTGGGCGGGCGTAAGTAACACTGAAGCTTTCTTT.

The chain couples TRBV11-2 to TRBJ2-5, with 12 bases identical to TRBD2. CDR3 size: 18 residues. V shed 4 bases, J shed 2 bases, and the junction held 11 bases outside the gene matches. Looked up from germline, CDR1 is SGHAT and CDR2 is FQNNGV. The CDR3 spells CASSSPRASGGVQETQYF. The CDR3 region has the DNA TGTGCCAGCAGCTCACCTAGAGCTAGCGGGGGGGTGCAAGAGACCCAGTACTTC.

The chain is built from TRBV10-3 and TRBJ1-4; the D gene is possibly TRBD1 (5 bases). Trimming removed 10 bases at V and 8 bases at J, with 17 bases between. The CDR3 is made up of 13 amino acids. The V gene's germline CDR1 is ENHRY and CDR2 SYGVKD. The chain's CDR3 is CATRVTTWEKLFF. The DNA of the CDR3 is TGTGCCACCAGGGTGACGACATGGGAAAAACTGTTTTTT.

This clone was seen a few times. The gene calls are TRBV5-1 and TRBJ2-1; the D gene is possibly TRBD2 (6 bases). The V gene lost 7 bases and the J gene lost 4 bases, with 33 bases spanning the gap. The germline CDR1 and CDR2 sequences are SGHRS and YFSETQ. The CDR3 has 20 amino acids. The DNA of the CDR3 is TGCGCCAGCGGAGCACCCCGAAATGCTAGCGATCGAGATAATTACAATGAGCAGTTCTTC. The encoded protein is CASGAPRNASDRDNYNEQFF.